This T cell receptor (beta chain) stems from a study of PD-1 blockade in classical Hodgkin lymphoma. CDR3 length equals 13 residues. Looked up from germline, CDR1 is LNHDA and CDR2 is SQIVND (reference sequence). V gave up 3 bases and J gave up 5 bases, with 10 bases separating them. Regarding the study as a whole: The repertoire differences lack a defined cause, possibly disease activity or prior therapy. A significant rise in TCR diversity was seen by C4D1 for CD4+ cells but not for CD8+ cells.

This clone was observed a few times. Its specificity is not known. Assay used: immunoSEQ multiplex PCR; TCRdb lists only in-frame clones, some missing. The profile shows some 33,000 clones, 65% to 80% of them singletons. Specified time point: cycle 4 day 1 (C4D1), after more than five weeks of nivolumab. Relapses following autologous stem cell transplantation were seen in all patients, with brentuximab vedotin exposure varying. When best responses were assessed, they were complete response, partial response or progressive disease. The chain recombines TRBV19 with TRBJ1-1, with a possible D match to TRBD1 (6 bases). Material: peripheral blood mononuclear cells (PBMCs), obtained before the fourth cycle of nivolumab. This clonotype originated in a human donor with classical Hodgkin lymphoma. The CDR3 loop reads CASSIGGTTEAFF. Written as DNA, the CDR3 is TGTGCCAGTAGTATCGGGGGGACAACTGAAGCTTTCTTT.